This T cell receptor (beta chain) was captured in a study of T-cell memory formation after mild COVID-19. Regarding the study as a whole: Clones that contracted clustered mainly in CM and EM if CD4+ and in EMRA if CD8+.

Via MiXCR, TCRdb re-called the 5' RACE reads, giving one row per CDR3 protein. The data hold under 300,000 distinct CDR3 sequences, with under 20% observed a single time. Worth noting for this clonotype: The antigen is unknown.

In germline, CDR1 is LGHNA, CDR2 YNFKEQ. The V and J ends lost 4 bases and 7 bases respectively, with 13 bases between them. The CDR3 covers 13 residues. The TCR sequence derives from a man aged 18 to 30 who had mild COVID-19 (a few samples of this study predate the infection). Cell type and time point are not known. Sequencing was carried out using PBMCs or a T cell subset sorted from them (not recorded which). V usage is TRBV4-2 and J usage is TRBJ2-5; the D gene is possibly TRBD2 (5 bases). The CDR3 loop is CASSPRTEGTQYF. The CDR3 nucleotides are TGTGCCAGCAGCCCCCGGACCGAGGGGACCCAGTACTTC.